The sample holds one count of the clone carrying this T cell receptor (beta chain). Its antigen remains unknown. This table comes from immunoSEQ multiplex PCR, and its TCRdb copy is limited to in-frame clones, with some not included. The sample includes around 130,000 clones, about nine tenths of them seen just once. These data come from a study of T cell responses to AZD1222 COVID-19 vaccine. The CDR3 length is 13 residues. Trimming pared 2 bases from V and 4 bases from J, leaving 8 bases between. The germline gives CDR1 MGHDK, CDR2 SYGVNS. Study observations and caveats: The sample set comprised mostly white British donors with more females, and clonal diversity was possibly underestimated. Repertoire sampling was restricted to post-peak T cell response timepoints. Only a handful of AZD1222 recipients were seropositive at baseline. CD4 TCRs associated with vaccination spanned spike, dominating at 160-218 and 743-854.

This TCR was sampled from an adult in good health. Specimen: peripheral blood, collected on day 0 of MenACWY control vaccination. The chain links TRBV25-1 to TRBJ1-1; D unclear. The CDR3 DNA follows: TGTGCCAGCAGTGAACACGGAGGCACTGAAGCTTTCTTT. Protein: CASSEHGGTEAFF.